What follows is one T cell receptor (beta chain) and its context. Its antigen is unidentified. This specimen comes from a study of cytomegalovirus exposure and HLA in healthy donors. General observations from the study: TCR beta sequences numbering 16,951 were associated with HLA alleles at 0.05 false discovery rate in a later analysis.

Healthy bone marrow donors formed the donor group. The PCR had 60 Vbeta and 13 Jbeta primers. The protocol was immunoSEQ multiplex PCR, while the TCRdb copy is restricted to in-frame clones and leaves out a portion. The sample shows under 150,000 clones, around four fifths of them seen only once. The ends lost 8 bases at V and 7 bases at J; junction bases unmatched: 12. The CDR3 totals 15 residues. Germline CDR1 SGHNT, CDR2 YENEEA. This chain uses TRBV11-3 with TRBJ2-1; 9 nucleotides match TRBD2. The sequenced sample was PBMCs. The receptor was isolated from a boy aged 10-17 years in good health and CMV-seronegative. This CDR3 reads CASVAGGPSVNEQFF. As DNA, the CDR3 is TGTGCCAGCGTGGCGGGAGGGCCCTCGGTAAATGAGCAGTTCTTC.